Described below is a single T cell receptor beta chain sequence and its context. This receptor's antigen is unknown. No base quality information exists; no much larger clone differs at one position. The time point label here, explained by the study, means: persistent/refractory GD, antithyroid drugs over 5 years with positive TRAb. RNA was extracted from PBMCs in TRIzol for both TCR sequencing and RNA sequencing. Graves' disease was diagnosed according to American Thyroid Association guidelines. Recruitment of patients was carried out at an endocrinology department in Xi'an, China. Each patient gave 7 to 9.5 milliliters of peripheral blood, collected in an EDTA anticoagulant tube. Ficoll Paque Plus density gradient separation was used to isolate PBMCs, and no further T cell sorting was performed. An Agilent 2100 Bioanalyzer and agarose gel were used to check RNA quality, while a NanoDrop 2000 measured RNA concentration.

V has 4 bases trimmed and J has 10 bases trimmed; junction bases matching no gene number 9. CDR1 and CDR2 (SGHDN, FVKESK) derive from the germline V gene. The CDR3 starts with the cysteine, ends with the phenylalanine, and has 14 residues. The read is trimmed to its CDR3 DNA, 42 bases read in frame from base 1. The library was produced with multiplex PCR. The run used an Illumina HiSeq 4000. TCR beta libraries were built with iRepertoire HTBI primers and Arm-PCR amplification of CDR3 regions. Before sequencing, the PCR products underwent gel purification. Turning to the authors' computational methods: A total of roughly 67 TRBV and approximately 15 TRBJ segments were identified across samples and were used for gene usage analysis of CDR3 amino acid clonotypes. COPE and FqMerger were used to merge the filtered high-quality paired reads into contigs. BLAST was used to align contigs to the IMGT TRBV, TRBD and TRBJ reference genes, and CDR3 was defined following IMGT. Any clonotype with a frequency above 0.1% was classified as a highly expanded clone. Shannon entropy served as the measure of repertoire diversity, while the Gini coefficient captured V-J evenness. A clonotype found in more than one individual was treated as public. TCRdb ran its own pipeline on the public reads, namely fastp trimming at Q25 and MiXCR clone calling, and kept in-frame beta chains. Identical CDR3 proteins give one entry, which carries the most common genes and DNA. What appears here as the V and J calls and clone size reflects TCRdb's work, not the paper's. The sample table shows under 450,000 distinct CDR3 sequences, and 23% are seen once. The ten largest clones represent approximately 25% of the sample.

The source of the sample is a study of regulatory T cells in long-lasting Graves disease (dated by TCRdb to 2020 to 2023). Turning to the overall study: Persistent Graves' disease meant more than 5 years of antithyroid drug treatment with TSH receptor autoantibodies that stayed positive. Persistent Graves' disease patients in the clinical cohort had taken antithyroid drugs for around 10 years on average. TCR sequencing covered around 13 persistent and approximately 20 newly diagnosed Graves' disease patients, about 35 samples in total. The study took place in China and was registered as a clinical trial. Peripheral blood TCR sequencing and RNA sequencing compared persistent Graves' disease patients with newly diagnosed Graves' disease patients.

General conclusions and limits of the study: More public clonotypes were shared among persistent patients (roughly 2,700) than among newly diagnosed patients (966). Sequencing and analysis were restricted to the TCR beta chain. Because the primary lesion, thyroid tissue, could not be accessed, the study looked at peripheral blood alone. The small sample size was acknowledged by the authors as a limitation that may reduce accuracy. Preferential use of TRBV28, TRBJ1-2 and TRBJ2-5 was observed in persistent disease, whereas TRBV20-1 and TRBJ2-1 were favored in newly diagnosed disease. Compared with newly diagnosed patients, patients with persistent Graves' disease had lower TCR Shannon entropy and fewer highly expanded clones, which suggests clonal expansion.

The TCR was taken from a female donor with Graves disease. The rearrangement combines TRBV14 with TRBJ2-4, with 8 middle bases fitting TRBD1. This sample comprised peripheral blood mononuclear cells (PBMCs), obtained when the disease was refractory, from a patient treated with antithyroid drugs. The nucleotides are TGTGCCAGCAGCCCACAGGACAGGGAGGAGATTCAGTACTTC. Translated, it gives CASSPQDREEIQYF.